Ten or more counts support the clone carrying this T cell receptor (beta chain). This sample was taken from a study of CD8+ T cells in alopecia areata. The germline gives CDR1 KGHSH, CDR2 LQKENI. J gave up 7 bases and V 2 bases, and 6 bases lay outside the gene matches. The CDR3 sequence is 15 residues long. The authors extracted RNA and reverse transcribed it into cDNA as the sequencing template. Sequencing used immunoSEQ multiplex PCR; TCRdb keeps in-frame clones, though not all of them. The data show a few hundred thousand clones, with more than 60% seen just once and roughly 1.2% held by the top ten. Specified treatment: oral pan-JAK inhibitor, 5-10 mg twice daily.

The receptor was isolated from a human donor with alopecia areata. The genes are TRBV18 and TRBJ2-2, with 8 bases lining up with TRBD1. Source: CD4+ T cells sorted from blood, taken around week 44, from a patient treated with tofacitinib. CDR3 coding DNA: TGTGCCAGCTCACCATCCAGGGGGCGCGGCGGGGAGCTGTTTTTT. Its protein is CASSPSRGRGGELFF.